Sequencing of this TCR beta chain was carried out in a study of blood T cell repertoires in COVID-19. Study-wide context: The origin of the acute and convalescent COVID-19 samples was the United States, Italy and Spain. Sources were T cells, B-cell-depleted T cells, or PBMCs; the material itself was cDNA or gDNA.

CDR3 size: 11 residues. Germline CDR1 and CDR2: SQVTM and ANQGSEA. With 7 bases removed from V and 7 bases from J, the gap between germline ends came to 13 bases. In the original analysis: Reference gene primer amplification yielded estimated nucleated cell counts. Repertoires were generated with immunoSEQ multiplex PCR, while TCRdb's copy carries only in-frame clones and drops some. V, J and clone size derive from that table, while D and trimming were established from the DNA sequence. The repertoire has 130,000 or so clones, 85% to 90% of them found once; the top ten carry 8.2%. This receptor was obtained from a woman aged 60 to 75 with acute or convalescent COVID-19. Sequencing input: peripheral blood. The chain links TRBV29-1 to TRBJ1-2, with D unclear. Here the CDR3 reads CSAAVAFGYTF. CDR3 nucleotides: TGCAGCGCCGCCGTAGCTTTTGGCTACACCTTC.